A selection of T cell receptor beta chains follows, all from one sample in a study of cytomegalovirus exposure and HLA in healthy donors. Here immunoSEQ multiplex PCR was the method, and the copy in TCRdb shows in-frame clones only, minus some. The table lists about 130,000 clones, roughly three quarters of them singletons. The source material was PBMCs. These receptors all stem from a man in his late teens or twenties in good health and CMV-seronegative. Each CDR3 is given with its conserved first and last residue. The D gene is left open where the match is weak. Clone size, where shown, is once, few, many, or a class for clones that have expanded.

TGTGCCAGTAGTATCTTGCCGGGAGAGGTCAATGAGCAGTTCTTC | CASSILPGEVNEQFF | TRBJ2-1 | TRBV19 | - | -
TGTGCCAGCAGTGGGGACAGTCGAAGTACGCAGTATTTT | CASSGDSRSTQYF | TRBJ2-3 | TRBV6-4 | TRBD1 | -
TGTGCCAGCAGCGTGTTACGAGACACAGATACGCAGTATTTT | CASSVLRDTDTQYF | TRBJ2-3 | TRBV9 | - | -
TGTGCCATCAGGGGGGGCTACGAGCAGTACTTC | CAIRGGYEQYF | TRBJ2-7 | TRBV10-3 | - | -
TGTGCCAGCAGCGTTGGACAGGGGACATTCTATGGCTACACCTTC | CASSVGQGTFYGYTF | TRBJ1-2 | TRBV5-4 | TRBD1 | -
TGTGCCAGCAGCTTAGGCCCTAGCTTGCAGTTCTTC | CASSLGPSLQFF | TRBJ2-1 | TRBV5-4 | - | -
TGTGCTGACAGAGTGACTAGCGTCTCCTTAGAGCAGTTCTTC | CADRVTSVSLEQFF | TRBJ2-1 | TRBV11-2 | TRBD2 | -
TGTGCCAGCAGTTTAAGTGCGGGCTCCTACAATGAGCAGTTCTTC | CASSLSAGSYNEQFF | TRBJ2-1 | TRBV27 | - | -
TGTGCCAGCAGTTACTCGGCGGGGAGCAATCAGCCCCAGCATTTT | CASSYSAGSNQPQHF | TRBJ1-5 | TRBV6-5 | - | -
TGCAGCGTGGGACAGGGGGGCAGGAACACTGAAGCTTTCTTT | CSVGQGGRNTEAFF | TRBJ1-1 | TRBV29-1 | TRBD1 | -
TGTGCCAGCAGCCGGGGACAGATAGAGACCCAGTACTTC | CASSRGQIETQYF | TRBJ2-5 | TRBV7-9 | TRBD1 | -
TGTGCCAGCAGCCCCGGAGGTGCTACCTATGGCTACACCTTC | CASSPGGATYGYTF | TRBJ1-2 | TRBV7-6 | - | -
TGCGCCAGCAGCTTGGCCGGGATACACTCCTACAATGAGCAGTTCTTC | CASSLAGIHSYNEQFF | TRBJ2-1 | TRBV5-1 | - | -
TGTGCCAGCAGCCACAATGGGGGGCCTAGCGGGCAAAGCACAGATACGCAGTATTTT | CASSHNGGPSGQSTDTQYF | TRBJ2-3 | TRBV4-2 | TRBD2 | -
TGTGCCAGCAGCTTTCGGGGGGAAACTGAAGCTTTCTTT | CASSFRGETEAFF | TRBJ1-1 | TRBV27 | - | -
TGCGCCAGCAGCCTAGCGGGAGCGGGGACAGATACGCAGTATTTT | CASSLAGAGTDTQYF | TRBJ2-3 | TRBV5-1 | TRBD2 | -
TGTGCCAGCAGCCCGGGGGGTAATCAGCCCCAGCATTTT | CASSPGGNQPQHF | TRBJ1-5 | TRBV7-6 | - | -
TGTGCCAATAGGCGGTGTTGGTGCAATGAGCAGTTCTTC | CANRRCWCNEQFF | TRBJ2-1 | TRBV27 | - | once
TGTGCCAGCAGCCAAAATGAGAAGGGGGCTGCCTACGAGCAGTACTTC | CASSQNEKGAAYEQYF | TRBJ2-7 | TRBV14 | TRBD1 | -
TGTGCCAGCAGTGGGCAAAGCCTTTCTACAGGGCTTGGTCAGCCCCAGCATTTT | CASSGQSLSTGLGQPQHF | TRBJ1-5 | TRBV2 | - | -
TGTGCCAGTAGTATGGGGACTAGCATTGAGACCCAGTACTTC | CASSMGTSIETQYF | TRBJ2-5 | TRBV19 | TRBD2 | -
TGTGCCTGGACCCAACCGTCGGGGGCGGGAGGGGGTGAGCAGTTCTTC | CAWTQPSGAGGGEQFF | TRBJ2-1 | TRBV30 | TRBD2 | -
TGTGCCAGCAGCTTAACCCAGGCAGGAACCACCGGGGAGCTGTTTTTT | CASSLTQAGTTGELFF | TRBJ2-2 | TRBV7-3 | - | -
TGTGCCAGCAGCTCCTTAGGGGAGGCAGGCTCCTACGAGCAGTACTTC | CASSSLGEAGSYEQYF | TRBJ2-7 | TRBV5-6 | - | -
TGTGCCAGCAGCCCAGCCTTGACAGGGGGGGTCGAGCAGTACTTC | CASSPALTGGVEQYF | TRBJ2-7 | TRBV7-9 | TRBD1 | few
TGTGCCAGCAGCCGAATCAGGTGGACCGGGGAGCTGTTTTTT | CASSRIRWTGELFF | TRBJ2-2 | TRBV5-8 | - | -